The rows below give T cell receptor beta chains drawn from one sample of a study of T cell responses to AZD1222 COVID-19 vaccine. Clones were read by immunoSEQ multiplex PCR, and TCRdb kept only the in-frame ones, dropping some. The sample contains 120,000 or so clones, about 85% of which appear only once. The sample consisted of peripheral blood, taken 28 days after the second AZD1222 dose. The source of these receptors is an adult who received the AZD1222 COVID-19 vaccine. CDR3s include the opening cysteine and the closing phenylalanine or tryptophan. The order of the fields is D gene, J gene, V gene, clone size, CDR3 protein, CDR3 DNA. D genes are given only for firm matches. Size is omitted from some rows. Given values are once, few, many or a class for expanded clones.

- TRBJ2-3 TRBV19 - CASTAHNVDTQYF TGTGCCAGTACTGCCCACAATGTGGATACGCAGTATTTT
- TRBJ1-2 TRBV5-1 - CASSFLLRGRTNYGYTF TGCGCCAGCAGCTTCCTTTTGCGCGGCAGGACTAACTATGGCTACACCTTC
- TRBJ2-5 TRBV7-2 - CASSLVETQYF TGTGCCAGCAGCTTAGTTGAGACCCAGTACTTC
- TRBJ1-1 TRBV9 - CASSTRWGEDTEAFF TGTGCCAGCAGCACCCGTTGGGGGGAAGACACTGAAGCTTTCTTT
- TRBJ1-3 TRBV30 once CAWSRVDGNTIYF TGTGCCTGGAGTAGGGTGGACGGAAACACCATATATTTT
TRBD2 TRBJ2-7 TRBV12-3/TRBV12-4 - CASSLGGKLEQYF TGTGCCAGCAGTTTGGGAGGGAAGCTGGAGCAGTACTTC
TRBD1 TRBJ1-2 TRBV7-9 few CASSPGQGRGGYTF TGTGCCAGCAGCCCGGGACAGGGGAGAGGTGGCTACACCTTC
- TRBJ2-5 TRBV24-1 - CATSDAGTPTQETQYF TGTGCCACCAGTGACGCGGGGACACCAACTCAAGAGACCCAGTACTTC
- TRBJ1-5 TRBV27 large CASSLFRNQPQHF TGTGCCAGCAGTTTATTCAGGAATCAGCCCCAGCATTTT
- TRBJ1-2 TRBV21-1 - CASRDSDYGYTF TGTGCCAGCAGAGACAGCGACTATGGCTACACCTTC
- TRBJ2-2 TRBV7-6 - CASSLGAGNTGELFF TGTGCCAGCAGCTTAGGGGCAGGGAACACCGGGGAGCTGTTTTTT
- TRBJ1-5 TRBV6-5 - CASEVGRQPQHF TGTGCCAGCGAGGTTGGGAGGCAGCCCCAGCATTTT
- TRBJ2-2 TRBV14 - CASSPTGANTGELFF TGTGCCAGCAGCCCTACGGGGGCGAACACCGGGGAGCTGTTTTTT
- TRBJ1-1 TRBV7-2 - CASSLYDTRNTEAFF TGTGCCAGCAGCTTATACGACACGCGAAACACTGAAGCTTTCTTT
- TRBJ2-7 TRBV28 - CASSLTGYEQYF TGTGCCAGCAGTTTGACGGGCTACGAGCAGTACTTC
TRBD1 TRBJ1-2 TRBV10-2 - CASTDSQGAKGGYTF TGCGCCAGCACCGACTCACAGGGGGCTAAGGGTGGCTACACCTTC
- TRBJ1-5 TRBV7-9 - CASSLDTNNQPQHF TGTGCCAGCAGTCTTGACACAAACAATCAGCCCCAGCATTTT
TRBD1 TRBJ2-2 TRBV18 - CASSPPTGGANTGELFF TGTGCCAGCTCACCACCGACAGGGGGCGCGAACACCGGGGAGCTGTTTTTT
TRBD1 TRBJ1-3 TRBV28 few CASRRPGTGSGNTIYF TGTGCCAGCAGACGCCCGGGGACAGGGTCTGGAAACACCATATATTTT
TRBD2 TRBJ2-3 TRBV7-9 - CASSLTSGVADTQYF TGTGCCAGCAGCTTGACTAGCGGGGTGGCAGATACGCAGTATTTT
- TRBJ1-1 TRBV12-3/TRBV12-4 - CASTIARNTEAFF TGTGCCAGCACTATTGCCAGGAACACTGAAGCTTTCTTT
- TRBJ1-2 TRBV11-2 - CASRTVAVGLNYGYTF TGTGCCAGCAGAACGGTGGCGGTAGGGCTTAACTATGGCTACACCTTC
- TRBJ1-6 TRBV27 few CASSSGPFISPLHF TGTGCCAGCAGTTCCGGCCCCTTTATTTCACCCCTCCACTTT
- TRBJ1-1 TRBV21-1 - CASIKGGSQRPLNTEAFF TGTGCCAGCATCAAGGGGGGGAGTCAACGGCCTTTGAACACTGAAGCTTTCTTT
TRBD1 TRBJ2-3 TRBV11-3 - CASSALDRDRETDTQYF TGTGCCAGCAGCGCCTTAGACCGGGACAGGGAAACAGATACGCAGTATTTT
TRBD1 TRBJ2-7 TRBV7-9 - CASSPTQGAPYEQYF TGTGCCAGCAGCCCTACACAGGGGGCCCCCTACGAGCAGTACTTC
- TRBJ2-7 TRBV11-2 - CASSLGRAFYEQYF TGTGCCAGCAGCTTAGGGCGGGCTTTCTACGAGCAGTACTTC
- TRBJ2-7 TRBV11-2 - CASSSNLRSPANEQYF TGTGCCAGCAGCTCAAACCTCCGGAGTCCGGCGAATGAGCAGTACTTC
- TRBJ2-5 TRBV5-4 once CASSLIPGRLGETQYF TGTGCCAGCAGCCTTATCCCAGGGCGATTGGGAGAGACCCAGTACTTC
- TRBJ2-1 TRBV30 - CAGTYSYNEQFF TGTGCCGGGACTTACTCCTACAATGAGCAGTTCTTC
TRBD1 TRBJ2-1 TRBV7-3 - CASSLMGQPNNEQFF TGTGCCAGCAGCTTAATGGGACAGCCAAACAATGAGCAGTTCTTC
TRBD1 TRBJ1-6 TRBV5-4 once CASSIQGALNSPLHF TGTGCCAGCAGCATACAGGGGGCTCTTAATTCACCCCTCCACTTT
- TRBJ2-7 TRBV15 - CATSRTRGTYEQYF TGTGCCACCAGCAGAACCAGGGGAACCTACGAGCAGTACTTC
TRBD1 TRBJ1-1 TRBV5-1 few CASSAGTGPMNTEAFF TGCGCCAGCAGCGCAGGGACAGGGCCAATGAACACTGAAGCTTTCTTT
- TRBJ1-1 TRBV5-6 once CASSFLSGRGAFF TGTGCCAGCAGTTTCCTCTCGGGACGAGGAGCTTTCTTT
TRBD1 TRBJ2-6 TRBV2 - CASSRTGALRGANVLTF TGTGCCAGCAGTCGGACAGGGGCCCTTAGGGGGGCCAACGTCCTGACTTTC